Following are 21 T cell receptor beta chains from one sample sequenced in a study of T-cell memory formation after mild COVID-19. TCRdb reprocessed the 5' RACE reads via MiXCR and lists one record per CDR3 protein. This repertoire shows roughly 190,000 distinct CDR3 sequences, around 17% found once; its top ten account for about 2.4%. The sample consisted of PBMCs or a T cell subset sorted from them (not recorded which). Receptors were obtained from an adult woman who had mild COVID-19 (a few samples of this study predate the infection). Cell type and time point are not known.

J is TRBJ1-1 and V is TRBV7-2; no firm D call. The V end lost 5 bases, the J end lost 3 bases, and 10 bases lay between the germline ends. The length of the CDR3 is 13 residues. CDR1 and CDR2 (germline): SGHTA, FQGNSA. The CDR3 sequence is CASSGEWYTEAFF. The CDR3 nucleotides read TGTGCCAGCAGCGGAGAATGGTACACTGAAGCTTTCTTT.

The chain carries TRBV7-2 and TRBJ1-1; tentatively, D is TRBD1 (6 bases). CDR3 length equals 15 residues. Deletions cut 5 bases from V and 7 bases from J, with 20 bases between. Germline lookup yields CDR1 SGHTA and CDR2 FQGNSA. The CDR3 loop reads CASSRRWGGLSEAFF. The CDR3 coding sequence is TGTGCCAGCAGCCGTAGATGGGGGGGGCTGAGTGAAGCTTTCTTT.

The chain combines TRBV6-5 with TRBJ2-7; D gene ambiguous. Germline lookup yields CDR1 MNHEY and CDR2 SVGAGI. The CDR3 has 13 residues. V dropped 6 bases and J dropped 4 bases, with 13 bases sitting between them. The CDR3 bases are TGTGCCAGCAGCCGCAGACCTCGTTACGAGCAGTACTTC. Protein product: CASSRRPRYEQYF.

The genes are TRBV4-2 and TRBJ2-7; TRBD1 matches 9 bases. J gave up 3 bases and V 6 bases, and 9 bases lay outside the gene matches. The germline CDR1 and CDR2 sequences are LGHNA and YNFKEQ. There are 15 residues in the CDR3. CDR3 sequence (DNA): TGTGCCAGCAGGCTTTCGACAGGGGGTATCTACGAGCAGTACTTC. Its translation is CASRLSTGGIYEQYF.

The CDR3 loop reads CASSPNGQGASETQYF. As DNA, the CDR3 is TGTGCCAGCAGCCCGAACGGACAGGGTGCTAGCGAGACCCAGTACTTC. The J gene is TRBJ2-5, the V gene TRBV3-1, with 8 bases lining up with TRBD1. J was trimmed by 5 bases and V by 4 bases; bases with no gene match: 12. CDR1 is LGHDT, CDR2 YNNKEL, per germline (reference sequence). This CDR3 spans 16 amino acids.

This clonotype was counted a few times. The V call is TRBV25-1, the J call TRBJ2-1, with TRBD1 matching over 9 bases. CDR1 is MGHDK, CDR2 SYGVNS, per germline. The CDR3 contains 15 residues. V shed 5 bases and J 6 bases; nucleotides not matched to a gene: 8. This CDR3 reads CASSPYRGLGNEQFF. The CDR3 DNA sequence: TGTGCCAGCAGTCCATACAGGGGGCTCGGCAATGAGCAGTTCTTC.

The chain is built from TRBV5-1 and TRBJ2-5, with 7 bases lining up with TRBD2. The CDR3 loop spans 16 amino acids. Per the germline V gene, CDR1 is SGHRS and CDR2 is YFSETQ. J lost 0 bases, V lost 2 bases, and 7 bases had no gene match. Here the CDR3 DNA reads TGCGCCAGCAGCTTTATGCCCCTAGCGGACCAAGAGACCCAGTACTTC. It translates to CASSFMPLADQETQYF.

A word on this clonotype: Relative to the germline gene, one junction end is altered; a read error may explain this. CDR3 nucleotides: TGTACCAGCAGTCGGATAGCGGGAGGGCTCGAGCAGTACTTC. Translating it yields CTSSRIAGGLEQYF. This rearrangement joins TRBV27 to TRBJ2-7; TRBD2 matches at 11 bases. CDR1 and CDR2 (germline): MNHEY, SMNVEV (reference sequence). The CDR3 runs to 14 residues.

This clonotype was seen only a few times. In DNA, the CDR3 is TGTGCCAGCTCGCGAACACCAGACAGGGCTCGTGACGCTTTCTTT. Encoded protein: CASSRTPDRARDAFF. The chain links TRBV18 to TRBJ1-1, with 7 bases aligning to TRBD1. The J segment lost 11 bases and the V segment lost 6 bases, leaving 18 bases of the junction unmatched. The CDR3 contains 15 residues. CDR1 is KGHSH and CDR2 is LQKENI in the germline V gene.

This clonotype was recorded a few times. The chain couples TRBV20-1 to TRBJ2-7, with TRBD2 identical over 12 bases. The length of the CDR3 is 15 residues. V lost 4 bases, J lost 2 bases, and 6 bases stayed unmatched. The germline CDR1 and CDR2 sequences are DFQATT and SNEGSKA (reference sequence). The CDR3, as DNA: TGCAGTGCTACCGGGACTAGCGGGCTTACCTACGAGCAGTACTTC. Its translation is CSATGTSGLTYEQYF.

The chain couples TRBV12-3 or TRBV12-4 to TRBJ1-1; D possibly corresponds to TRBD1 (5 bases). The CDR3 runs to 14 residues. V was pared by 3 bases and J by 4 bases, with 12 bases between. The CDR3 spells CASSLWGVGTEAFF. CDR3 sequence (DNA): TGTGCCAGCAGTTTGTGGGGGGTTGGCACTGAAGCTTTCTTT.

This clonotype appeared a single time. The CDR3, as DNA: TGTGCCAGCAGTTTGAGTTATACAGCGGGGCTGAACACTGAAGCTTTCTTT. Translation gives CASSLSYTAGLNTEAFF. The chain links TRBV12-3 or TRBV12-4 to TRBJ1-1, with D perhaps matching TRBD1 (5 bases). The CDR3 consists of 17 residues. V dropped 3 bases and J dropped 0 bases, with 17 bases sitting between them.

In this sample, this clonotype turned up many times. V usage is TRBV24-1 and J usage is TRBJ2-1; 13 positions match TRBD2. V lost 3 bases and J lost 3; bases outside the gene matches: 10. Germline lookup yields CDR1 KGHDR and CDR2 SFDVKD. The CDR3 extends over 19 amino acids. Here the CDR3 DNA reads TGTGCCACCAGTGATAATGCGTGGACTAGCGGGAGTATCTACAATGAGCAGTTCTTC. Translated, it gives CATSDNAWTSGSIYNEQFF.

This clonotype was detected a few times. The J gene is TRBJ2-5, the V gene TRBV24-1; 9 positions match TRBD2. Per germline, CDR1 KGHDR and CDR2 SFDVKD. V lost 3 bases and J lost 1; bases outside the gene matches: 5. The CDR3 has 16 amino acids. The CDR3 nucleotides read TGTGCCACCAGTGATCCCGTAGCGGGAGCCCAAGAGACCCAGTACTTC. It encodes CATSDPVAGAQETQYF.

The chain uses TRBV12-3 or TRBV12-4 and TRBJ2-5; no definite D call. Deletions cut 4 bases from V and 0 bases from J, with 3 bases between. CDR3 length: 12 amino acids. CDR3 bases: TGTGCCAGCAGTTGGAACCAAGAGACCCAGTACTTC. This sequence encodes CASSWNQETQYF.

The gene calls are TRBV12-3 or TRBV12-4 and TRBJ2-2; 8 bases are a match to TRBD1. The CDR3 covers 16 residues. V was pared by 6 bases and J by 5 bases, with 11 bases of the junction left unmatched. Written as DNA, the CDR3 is TGTGCCAGCAGGTACAGGTCGACAGGGGAAACCGGGGAGCTGTTTTTT. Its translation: CASRYRSTGETGELFF.

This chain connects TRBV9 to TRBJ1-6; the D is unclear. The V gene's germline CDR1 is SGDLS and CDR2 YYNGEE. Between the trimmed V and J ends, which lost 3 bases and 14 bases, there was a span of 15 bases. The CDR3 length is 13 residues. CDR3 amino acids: CASSEGGVSSLHF. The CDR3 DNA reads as TGTGCCAGCAGCGAGGGAGGAGTATCGTCCCTCCACTTT.

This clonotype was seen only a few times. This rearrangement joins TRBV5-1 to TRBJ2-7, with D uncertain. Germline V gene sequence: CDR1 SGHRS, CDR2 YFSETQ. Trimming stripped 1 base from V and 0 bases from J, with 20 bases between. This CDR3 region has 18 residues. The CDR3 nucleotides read TGCGCCAGCAGCTTGAGGGCCCCCATGACCCAGAGCTCCTACGAGCAGTACTTC. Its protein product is CASSLRAPMTQSSYEQYF.

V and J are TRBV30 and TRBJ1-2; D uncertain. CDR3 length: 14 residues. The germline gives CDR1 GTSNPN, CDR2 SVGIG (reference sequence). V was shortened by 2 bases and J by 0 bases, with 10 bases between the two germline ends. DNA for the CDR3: TGTGCCTGGAGTAAAGGGCCTCCTAACTATGGCTACACCTTC. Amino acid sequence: CAWSKGPPNYGYTF. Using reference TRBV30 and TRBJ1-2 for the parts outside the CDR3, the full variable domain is SQTIHQWPATLVQPVGSPLSLECTVEGTSNPNLYWYRQAAGRGLQLLFYSVGIGQISSEVPQNLSASRPQDRQFILSSKKLLLSDSGFYLCAWSKGPPNYGYTFGSGTRLTVV.

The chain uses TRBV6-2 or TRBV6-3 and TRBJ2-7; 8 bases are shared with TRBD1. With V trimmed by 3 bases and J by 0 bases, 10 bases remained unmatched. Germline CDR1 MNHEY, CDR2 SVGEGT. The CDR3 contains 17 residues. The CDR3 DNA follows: TGTGCCAGCAGTTATGTGGACAGGGCCTACAACTCCTACGAGCAGTACTTC. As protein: CASSYVDRAYNSYEQYF.

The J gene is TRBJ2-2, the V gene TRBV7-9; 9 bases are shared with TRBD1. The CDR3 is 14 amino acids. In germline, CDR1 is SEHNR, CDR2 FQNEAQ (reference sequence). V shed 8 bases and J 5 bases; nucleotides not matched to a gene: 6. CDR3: CASGRDRVTGELFF. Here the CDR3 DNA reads TGTGCCAGCGGCCGGGACAGGGTTACCGGGGAGCTGTTTTTT.